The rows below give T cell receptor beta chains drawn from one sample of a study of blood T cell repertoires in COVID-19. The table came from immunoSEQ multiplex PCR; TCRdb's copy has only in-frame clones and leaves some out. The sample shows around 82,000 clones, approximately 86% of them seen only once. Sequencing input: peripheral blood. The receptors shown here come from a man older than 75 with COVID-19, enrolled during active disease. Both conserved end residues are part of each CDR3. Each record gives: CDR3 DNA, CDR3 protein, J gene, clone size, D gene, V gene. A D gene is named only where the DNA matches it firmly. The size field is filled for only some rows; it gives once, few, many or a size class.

TGTGCCAGTAGTAATACGGCGGGGGTTAACTCCTACAATGAGCAGTTCTTC	CASSNTAGVNSYNEQFF	TRBJ2-1	many	TRBD2	TRBV19
TGTGCCAGTAGTTACCGGACTAATTCCTATGGCTACACCTTC	CASSYRTNSYGYTF	TRBJ1-2	few	.	TRBV19
TGCGCCAGCAGCTTGCCTAGCGGGGGGGAGACCCAGTACTTC	CASSLPSGGETQYF	TRBJ2-5	.	TRBD2	TRBV5-1
TGTGCCAGCAGTTACTCGACAGCACTGGGCTACACCTTC	CASSYSTALGYTF	TRBJ1-2	.	.	TRBV6-5
TGTGCCAGCAGCCTAACCCGGGGGGCCCCTAACTATGGCTACACCTTC	CASSLTRGAPNYGYTF	TRBJ1-2	.	.	TRBV21-1
TGTGCCAGCTCACCAACTTCGAGCAATCAGCCCCAGCATTTT	CASSPTSSNQPQHF	TRBJ1-5	.	.	TRBV18
TGTGCCAGCATCCGCGGGGGCGCCATCGACGAGCAGTACTTC	CASIRGGAIDEQYF	TRBJ2-7	.	.	TRBV2
TGTGCTAGTGGTCCAACCGACAGCTATGGCTACACCTTC	CASGPTDSYGYTF	TRBJ1-2	.	.	TRBV12-5
TGTGCCAGCAGCCTCGGACAGGGGCCACAGCATTTT	CASSLGQGPQHF	TRBJ1-5	.	TRBD1	TRBV7-8
TGTGCCATCAGTGAGGACAGCCTTAGCAATCAGCCCCAGCATTTT	CAISEDSLSNQPQHF	TRBJ1-5	.	.	TRBV10-3
TGTGCCAGCAGCTTAAGCGGAGCGGGGGGCGGAACTAGCACAGATACGCAGTATTTT	CASSLSGAGGGTSTDTQYF	TRBJ2-3	few	TRBD2	TRBV7-3
TGTGCCAGCAGCTTGTCGTGGACAGGGGGTGTTGGCTACACCTTC	CASSLSWTGGVGYTF	TRBJ1-2	.	TRBD1	TRBV5-4
TGTGCCAGTAGTATCCGGACAGGCCGGTGGGTGGATGAGCAGTTCTTC	CASSIRTGRWVDEQFF	TRBJ2-1	.	TRBD1	TRBV19
TGTGCCAGCAGCGTAGGACAGTTAAATAATTCACCCCTCCACTTT	CASSVGQLNNSPLHF	TRBJ1-6	.	.	TRBV9
TGTGCCAGCAGGAAGGACAGGGCCCTTTACAATGAGCAGTTCTTC	CASRKDRALYNEQFF	TRBJ2-1	.	TRBD1	TRBV6-5
TGCGCCAGCCGTCCGGGACAGGCCCTACGAGGGCAGTACTTC	CASRPGQALRGQYF	TRBJ2-7	.	TRBD1	TRBV10-1
TGTGCCAGCAGCCAAGGGGGCCGGTCCATCGCCGGGGAGCTGTTTTTT	CASSQGGRSIAGELFF	TRBJ2-2	.	.	TRBV3-1/TRBV3-2